This T cell receptor (beta chain) appears in the sequencing data of a study of CD8 T cells in ankylosing spondylitis. With regard to this clonotype: Its antigen is as yet unknown. Since a much larger clone is just one base distant, this may be a read error.

Study results and caveats: For ankylosing spondylitis blood, a TCR beta motif of 8 or 9 highly homologous variants appeared characteristic.

TCRdb called the 5' RACE reads again in MiXCR, with one record for every CDR3 protein. The table lists about 360,000 distinct CDR3 sequences, roughly 14% of them singletons. The CDR3 spans 15 residues. Germline CDR1 SGHRS, CDR2 YFSETQ. The origin of this receptor is a male donor with ankylosing spondylitis or in good health (not recorded which). Sequencing input: blood, either unsorted or a sorted T cell fraction (not recorded which). The chain links TRBV5-1 to TRBJ2-7; 9 nucleotides match TRBD1. The CDR3 is CASSWDRDGSYKQYF. In nucleotides, the CDR3 is TGCGCCAGCAGCTGGGACAGGGACGGGTCCTACAAGCAGTACTTC.